This record covers a single T cell receptor beta chain. The sample originates from a study of blood T cell repertoires in COVID-19. Using immunoSEQ multiplex PCR, the repertoire was profiled, and TCRdb retains in-frame clones only, with some absent. The data show around 300,000 clones, roughly 90% seen once. The germline V gene has CDR1 LGHDT and CDR2 YNNKEL (reference sequence). V lost 6 bases, J lost 6 bases, and 4 bases stayed unmatched. The CDR3 runs to 14 residues. The rearrangement uses TRBV3-1 (or the pseudogene TRBV3-2) and TRBJ2-7; 14 nucleotides align to TRBD2. The sequence was obtained from a woman aged 40-49 years who had recovered from COVID-19. The sequenced sample consisted of PBMCs or T cells enriched from blood (not recorded which). CDR3 sequence (DNA): TGTGCCAGCAGGCTGGGACTAGCGGGAGCCGAGCAGTACTTC. Encoded protein: CASRLGLAGAEQYF.